The clone carrying this T cell receptor beta chain was observed a single time. Its antigen is unknown. The V and J ends lost 0 bases and 1 base, in that order; junction bases with no gene match: 1. Germline-derived CDR1 and CDR2 are SQVTM and ANQGSEA. CDR3 size: 15 residues. The protocol was immunoSEQ multiplex PCR, while the TCRdb copy is restricted to in-frame clones and leaves out a portion. Here the sample spans about 19,000 clones, about 87% being singletons. These data originate in a study of neoadjuvant nivolumab and ipilimumab in lung cancer. Broader study findings: TCR sequencing covered a small number of samples. Pretherapy blood TCR richness correlated positively with resected tumor richness.

The V call is TRBV29-1, the J call TRBJ2-4; 9 nucleotides match TRBD2. This specimen was peripheral blood, taken before neoadjuvant nivolumab, alone or with ipilimumab. The source is an adult with non-small cell lung cancer. The CDR3 coding sequence is TGCAGCGTTGAAGATACTAGCGGGGCCAAAAACATTCAGTACTTC. It specifies CSVEDTSGAKNIQYF.